Listed here are 27 T cell receptor beta chains from one sample, sequenced in a study of blood T cell repertoires in COVID-19. The repertoire was sequenced with immunoSEQ multiplex PCR; TCRdb's copy has only in-frame clones and lacks some. This sample carries around 150,000 clones, almost 80% of them seen once, and the ten largest clones take about a tenth. Specimen: peripheral blood. The receptor source for this set is a man in his 60s who had recovered from COVID-19.

The CDR3 is CSVEAQLYGYTF. The CDR3 region has the DNA TGCAGCGTTGAAGCACAGCTCTATGGCTACACCTTC. The gene calls are TRBV29-1 and TRBJ1-2; no clear D. V was cut by 1 base and J by 4 bases, with 7 bases left in between. CDR3 length: 12 residues. Germline CDR1 is SQVTM and CDR2 is ANQGSEA.

The V call is TRBV5-1, the J call TRBJ1-4; TRBD1 agrees at 8 bases. The CDR3 is 14 residues long. The germline CDR1 and CDR2 sequences are SGHRS and YFSETQ. J lost 4 bases, V lost 6 bases, and 5 bases had no gene match. The CDR3 protein is CASTQGASNEKLFF. CDR3 in DNA: TGCGCCAGCACTCAGGGGGCAAGTAATGAAAAACTGTTTTTT. Variable domain in full (rest from reference TRBV5-1 and TRBJ1-4): KAGVTQTPRYLIKTRGQQVTLSCSPISGHRSVSWYQQTPGQGLQFLFEYFSETQRNKGNFPGRFSGRQFSNSRSEMNVSTLELGDSALYLCASTQGASNEKLFFGSGTQLSVL.

This clone was detected only a few times. The V gene is TRBV6-1, the J gene TRBJ2-3; D may be TRBD2 (5 bases). The CDR3 spans 15 residues. The ends were cut back, 0 bases at V and 6 bases at J, with 13 bases in the middle. Germline loops: CDR1 MNHNS, CDR2 SASEGT. In nucleotides, the CDR3 is TGTGCCAGCAGTGAAGCGGGGAGTACGGTGGATACGCAGTATTTT. Protein sequence: CASSEAGSTVDTQYF.

The chain carries TRBV6-5 and TRBJ2-7; 7 bases are shared with TRBD2. Germline V lookup: CDR1 MNHEY, CDR2 SVGAGI. The CDR3 is 15 amino acids. The J segment lost 0 bases and the V segment lost 6 bases, leaving 8 bases of the junction unmatched. CDR3 residues: CASRQPGGSSYEQYF. DNA for the CDR3: TGTGCCAGCAGACAACCTGGCGGGAGCTCCTACGAGCAGTACTTC.

With regard to this clone: A read error may be the cause here, since a much bigger clone is one base away. The V call is TRBV4-3, the J call TRBJ1-5; D gene unclear. The CDR3 loop spans 13 amino acids. Trimming pared 0 bases from V and 6 bases from J, leaving 6 bases between. Germline CDR1 LGHNA, CDR2 YSLEER. The chain's CDR3 is CASSQDLGQPQHF. In DNA, the CDR3 is TGCGCCAGCAGCCAAGATCTCGGTCAGCCCCAGCATTTT.

This clone came up a few times. J is TRBJ1-1 and V is TRBV13, with no clear D. This CDR3 spans 12 amino acids. The V end lost 5 bases, the J end lost 5 bases, and 9 bases lay between the germline ends. The germline gives CDR1 PRHDT, CDR2 FYEKMQ (reference sequence). The CDR3 DNA reads as TGTGCCAGCAGCCTCCGGTGGACTGAAGCTTTCTTT. Residues: CASSLRWTEAFF.

The chain employs TRBV20-1 and TRBJ1-1; D perhaps matches TRBD1 (6 bases). The CDR3 is 11 amino acids. Trimming pared 3 bases from V and 6 bases from J, leaving 8 bases between. Germline V gives CDR1 DFQATT, CDR2 SNEGSKA (reference sequence). The CDR3 DNA follows: TGCAGTGCTAGTACAGGGTCTGAAGCTTTCTTT. It yields the protein CSASTGSEAFF.

The CDR3 loop is CASSLAARETQYF. The DNA of the CDR3 is TGTGCCAGCAGCTTGGCAGCCAGGGAGACCCAGTACTTC. The chain has TRBV5-4 and TRBJ2-5, with D unresolved. CDR1 and CDR2 from the germline V gene are SGHNT and YYREEE (reference sequence). The CDR3 contains 13 residues. Trimming shortened V by 0 bases and J by 5 bases, and 8 bases separated the two germline ends.

The table lists this clone with a few counts. The CDR3 protein is CASSSSGGNYGYTF. The DNA of the CDR3 is TGTGCCAGCAGCTCCTCAGGGGGCAACTATGGCTACACCTTC. This chain joins TRBV7-2 and TRBJ1-2; TRBD1 matches at 8 bases. In germline, CDR1 is SGHTA, CDR2 FQGNSA. The CDR3 sequence is 14 residues long. V lost 4 bases and J lost 2; bases outside the gene matches: 3.

CDR3 region: CASSEAWAGRSDSPLHF. As DNA, the CDR3 is TGTGCCAGCAGTGAAGCGTGGGCAGGCCGAAGTGATTCACCCCTCCACTTT. This chain links TRBV6-1 with TRBJ1-6; D is uncertain. CDR3 length: 17 amino acids. Trimming shortened V by 0 bases and J by 8 bases, and 17 bases separated the two germline ends. Per the germline V gene, CDR1 is MNHNS and CDR2 is SASEGT.

The rearrangement joins TRBV20-1 to TRBJ1-2; a weak D match, TRBD1 (5 bases). Between the trimmed V and J ends, which lost 3 bases and 4 bases, there was a span of 15 bases. In germline, CDR1 is DFQATT, CDR2 SNEGSKA (reference sequence). The CDR3 consists of 14 residues. This chain's CDR3 is CSASPAGFGYGYTF. The CDR3, as DNA: TGCAGTGCTAGTCCCGCAGGGTTCGGCTATGGCTACACCTTC.

This chain joins TRBV19 and TRBJ2-7; 7 bases match TRBD1. This CDR3 is 16 amino acids long. Trimming took 5 bases from V and 2 from J; bases not matched to a gene: 12. Germline V lookup: CDR1 LNHDA, CDR2 SQIVND (reference sequence). The chain's CDR3 is CASSALRDRDTYEQYF. As DNA, the CDR3 is TGTGCCAGTAGTGCCCTCCGGGACAGAGACACCTACGAGCAGTACTTC.

This clone was detected once. The chain combines TRBV18 with TRBJ2-3; D unresolved. The CDR3 has 13 amino acids. Looked up from germline, CDR1 is KGHSH and CDR2 is LQKENI. V lost 6 bases and J 6 bases, leaving 13 bases between the germline ends. Here the CDR3 DNA reads TGTGCCAGCTCGAGTCGACTCCCCGATACGCAGTATTTT. Its translation is CASSSRLPDTQYF.

This sequence joins TRBV30 and TRBJ1-4; 10 bases align to TRBD1. Trimming took 4 bases from V and 4 from J; bases not matched to a gene: 6. The V gene's germline CDR1 is GTSNPN and CDR2 SVGIG (reference sequence). CDR3 size: 15 residues. DNA of the CDR3: TGTGCCTGGACTGGGACAGGGGCCCTTAATGAAAAACTGTTTTTT. Its translation: CAWTGTGALNEKLFF.

The V call is TRBV4-2, the J call TRBJ2-5; D unresolved. CDR1 is LGHNA and CDR2 is YNFKEQ in the germline V gene. The V gene lost 0 bases and the J gene lost 2 bases, with 10 bases spanning the gap. CDR3 length: 15 amino acids. The CDR3 DNA reads as TGTGCCAGCAGCCAAGATGGGCCACCGCAAGAGACCCAGTACTTC. It encodes CASSQDGPPQETQYF.

This clone was observed a few times. The chain is built from TRBV6-5 and TRBJ2-4; possible D gene TRBD2, 6 bases. The germline V gene encodes CDR1 MNHEY and CDR2 SVGAGI. The V end was cut by 7 bases, the J end by 14 bases, with 18 bases between. The CDR3 contains 12 residues. The CDR3: CASKDGGLREYF. As DNA, the CDR3 is TGTGCCAGCAAGGACGGGGGTTTAAGGGAGTACTTC.

The chain is built from TRBV28 and TRBJ1-6; no clear D gene. CDR3 length equals 16 residues. Trimming took off 3 bases at V and 3 bases at J, with 12 bases between the two ends. In germline, CDR1 is MDHEN, CDR2 SYDVKM. DNA for the CDR3: TGTGCCAGCAGTTTCGGTCGCCGCATCTATAATTCACCCCTCCACTTT. This codes for CASSFGRRIYNSPLHF.

In its sample, this clone was seen a few times. The chain is built from TRBV11-3 and TRBJ2-1, with 8 bases fitting TRBD2. This CDR3 is built from 13 residues. Germline trimming cut 5 bases from V and 7 bases from J; bases unmatched to any gene: 4. Germline V gives CDR1 SGHNT, CDR2 YENEEA. CDR3 nucleotides: TGTGCCAGCAGCCCGGGACTAGGGAATGAGCAGTTCTTC. Amino acid sequence: CASSPGLGNEQFF.

V is TRBV6-5 and J is TRBJ2-5, with D possibly TRBD2 on 6 matching bases. The V end was cut by 6 bases, the J end by 1 base, with 12 bases between. The CDR3 loop spans 14 amino acids. Germline CDR1 is MNHEY and CDR2 is SVGAGI. The CDR3 here is CASREGVGQETQYF. Here the CDR3 DNA reads TGTGCCAGCAGGGAGGGAGTAGGCCAAGAGACCCAGTACTTC.

This chain joins TRBV27 and TRBJ1-4; a weak D match, TRBD1 (5 bases). CDR1 and CDR2 (germline): MNHEY, SMNVEV (reference sequence). The V and J ends lost 7 bases and 3 bases respectively, with 12 bases between them. This CDR3 is built from 14 residues. The chain's CDR3 is CASKKGQANEKLFF. The CDR3 bases are TGTGCCAGCAAAAAGGGGCAGGCTAATGAAAAACTGTTTTTT.

The CDR3 DNA reads TGTGCCAGCAGCCGGACTAGCGGGGGCCAAGAGACCCAGTACTTC. Protein sequence: CASSRTSGGQETQYF. The rearrangement uses TRBV7-2 and TRBJ2-5; TRBD2 agrees at 13 bases. The CDR3 sequence is 15 residues long. Germline loops: CDR1 SGHTA, CDR2 FQGNSA. V shed 5 bases and J 1 base; nucleotides not matched to a gene: 1.

V is TRBV6-4 and J is TRBJ1-1; 8 bases fit TRBD1. CDR1 and CDR2 (germline): MRHNA, SNTAGT. J was trimmed by 7 bases and V by 6 bases; bases with no gene match: 10. This CDR3 contains 14 residues. The CDR3 sequence: CASSLDRGVGEAFF. The CDR3 nucleotides are TGTGCCAGCAGCTTAGACAGGGGCGTCGGTGAAGCTTTCTTT.

V and J are TRBV18 and TRBJ1-4, with D unresolved. Trimming stripped 3 bases from V and 3 bases from J, with 5 bases between. The CDR3 has 13 amino acids. The germline CDR1 and CDR2 sequences are KGHSH and LQKENI. This chain's CDR3 is CASSPSANEKLFF. The CDR3 nucleotides are TGTGCCAGCTCACCTTCGGCTAATGAAAAACTGTTTTTT. The whole variable domain, filled in from reference TRBV18 and TRBJ1-4, reads NAGVMQNPRHLVRRRGQEARLRCSPMKGHSHVYWYRQLPEEGLKFMVYLQKENIIDESGMPKERFSAEFPKEGPSILRIQQVVRGDSAAYFCASSPSANEKLFFGSGTQLSVL.

This chain's CDR3 is CASSEGSGANVLTF. CDR3 in DNA: TGTGCCAGCAGCGAGGGGTCGGGGGCCAACGTCCTGACTTTC. The rearrangement uses TRBV9 and TRBJ2-6; D might be TRBD1 (5 bases). In germline, CDR1 is SGDLS, CDR2 YYNGEE. The germline V and J ends were trimmed by 3 bases and 4 bases, with 8 bases remaining between them. This CDR3 region has 14 residues.

The chain joins TRBV18 to TRBJ1-3; 10 positions agree with TRBD1. Germline V lookup: CDR1 KGHSH, CDR2 LQKENI. CDR3 length: 15 residues. The trim removed 3 bases at V and 4 bases at J, leaving 3 bases unmatched. The CDR3 reads CASSPPGQGGNTIYF. The CDR3 DNA sequence: TGTGCCAGCTCACCTCCGGGACAGGGGGGAAACACCATATATTTT.

The V call is TRBV29-1, the J call TRBJ2-1; 8 bases map to TRBD2. V lost 0 bases to trimming and J lost 7 bases; unmatched junction nucleotides: 8. This CDR3 region has 15 residues. Germline CDR1 and CDR2: SQVTM and ANQGSEA. The CDR3 loop reads CSVEDQLAAFNEQFF. CDR3 nucleotides: TGCAGCGTTGAAGATCAACTAGCGGCTTTTAATGAGCAGTTCTTC.

The chain uses TRBV10-3 and TRBJ2-7, with D perhaps matching TRBD1 (6 bases). Germline CDR1 and CDR2: ENHRY and SYGVKD. V lost 7 bases and J lost 7, with 17 bases in between. This CDR3 has 13 residues. CDR3 in DNA: TGTGCCATCAACATCCGACAGGAAGGTGAGCAGTACTTC. Its translation: CAINIRQEGEQYF.